This T cell receptor beta chain was obtained from a study of shared clonotypes between healthy human individuals. On sorted subsets, replicate PCRs used about 200 ng DNA, or tens of thousands of T cell genomes. TCRdb's table, derived via immunoSEQ multiplex PCR, lists solely in-frame clones and lacks some. The data show under 2,500,000 clones, with 95% seen just once and approximately 0.13% held by the top ten. Regarding the study as a whole: Shared clonotypes across all four donors exceeded non-shared ones in generation probability.

About this clone itself: The antigen remains unidentified.

The CDR3 extends over 15 amino acids. V was shortened by 1 base and J by 4 bases, with 11 bases between the two germline ends. Germline assignment: CDR1 SGHNT and CDR2 YENEEA. The sequence came from a young man in good health. The chain employs TRBV11-3 and TRBJ1-5; D is uncertain. Input material: naive CD4+ T cells sorted from blood. Subset here: CD45RA+ positively selected. Here the CDR3 reads CASSLVCQFNQPQHF. In nucleotides, the CDR3 is TGTGCCAGCAGCTTAGTTTGCCAGTTTAATCAGCCCCAGCATTTT.